The clone carrying this T cell receptor beta chain has a handful of counts. Its antigen is unidentified. This record comes from a study of beta chain features in type 1 diabetes. Germline lookup yields CDR1 SGDLS and CDR2 YYNGEE. The CDR3 consists of 14 residues. V lost 0 bases to trimming and J lost 5 bases, with 10 bases between them. As every portion of the isolated RNA was reverse transcribed, the sequencing read expressed TCRB transcripts. Assay used: immunoSEQ multiplex PCR; TCRdb lists only in-frame clones, some missing. The data contain some 350,000 clones, around an eighth of them singletons. Study-wide results and caveats: Researchers report that Type 1 diabetes patients had moderately but significantly shorter TCRB CDR3s across all four CD4+ subsets. Relative to healthy donors, patients appeared to have naive, central memory and Treg TCRB repertoires that were more similar. More deletions and fewer insertions at VDJ junctions were seen in type 1 diabetes patients.

Around 0.12 L of blood, on average, came from one heparinised draw per donor. Without exception, sorted populations had purity beyond 95%. This clonotype originated in a woman between 18 and 30 years old with type 1 diabetes. The sample taken for sequencing was naive CD4+ T cells from blood. The gene calls are TRBV9 and TRBJ2-3; D is unclear. The CDR3 reads CASSVVPTGDTQYF. The DNA for the CDR3 is TGTGCCAGCAGCGTAGTACCCACGGGAGATACGCAGTATTTT. Full variable domain (remainder filled in from reference TRBV9 and TRBJ2-3): DSGVTQTPKHLITATGQRVTLRCSPRSGDLSVYWYQQSLDQGLQFLIQYYNGEERAKGNILERFSAQQFPDLHSELNLSSLELGDSALYFCASSVVPTGDTQYFGPGTRLTVL.